What follows are 14 T cell receptor beta chains derived from one specimen sequenced in a study of post-analysis software for immune sequencing data. Tagging with unique molecular identifiers was a feature of the TCR beta cDNA libraries. TCRdb ran MiXCR on the PCR reads and lists one entry per CDR3 protein. Of 700,000 to 900,000 distinct CDR3 sequences detected, around 45% appear once; the ten largest clones hold roughly 5%. Regarding the study as a whole: Patients showed TRBV5-6, TRBV5-1 and TRBV20-1 among a few TRBV segments more frequent than in controls.

Their antigens are not known. Sample: blood. The receptors were sampled from a girl between 10 and 17 years old with multiple sclerosis.

This sequence joins TRBV20-1 and TRBJ2-7, with D possibly TRBD2 on 6 matching bases. The V end lost 1 base, the J end lost 6 bases, and 19 bases lay between the germline ends. The CDR3 has 15 amino acids. CDR1 is DFQATT and CDR2 is SNEGSKA in the germline V gene (reference sequence). The CDR3, as DNA: TGCAGTGCTAGAGGGGTAGGGACCGGGGGTATCGAGCAGTACTTC. Protein: CSARGVGTGGIEQYF.

The chain links TRBV6-5 to TRBJ2-5, with 11 bases fitting TRBD2. The CDR3 totals 18 residues. Germline loops: CDR1 MNHEY, CDR2 SVGAGI. V was pared by 1 base and J by 11 bases, with 18 bases of the junction left unmatched. CDR3 sequence: CASSYYLAGGSGIVEQYF. CDR3 nucleotides: TGTGCCAGCAGTTACTATCTAGCGGGAGGATCTGGAATTGTAGAGCAGTACTTC.

The chain has TRBV12-3 or TRBV12-4 and TRBJ1-2; 8 nucleotides agree with TRBD1. The CDR3 sequence is 14 residues long. V lost 3 bases and J lost 5; bases outside the gene matches: 5. CDR3 protein: CASSLQGAKYGYTF. In DNA form, the CDR3 reads TGTGCCAGCAGTTTGCAGGGGGCCAAATATGGCTACACCTTC.

J is TRBJ2-2 and V is TRBV20-1; 7 bases map to TRBD2. Germline V gene lookup returns CDR1 DFQATT and CDR2 SNEGSKA (reference sequence). CDR3 length: 15 amino acids. V shed 4 bases, J shed 3 bases, and the junction held 8 bases outside the gene matches. The CDR3 coding sequence is TGCAGTGCTATTGGTGCGGGAGTATACACCGGGGAGCTGTTTTTT. Protein sequence: CSAIGAGVYTGELFF.

The J gene is TRBJ1-2, the V gene TRBV12-3 or TRBV12-4; D ambiguous. This CDR3 spans 13 amino acids. Trimming removed 2 bases from V and 8 bases from J, with 12 bases in between. The CDR3 here is CASSLSPKEGYTF. CDR3 sequence (DNA): TGTGCCAGCAGTTTATCCCCAAAGGAAGGCTACACCTTC.

This chain joins TRBV12-3 or TRBV12-4 and TRBJ2-1; TRBD2 agrees at 9 bases. The CDR3 spans 17 residues. After removal of 3 bases from V and 6 bases from J, the junction contained 12 bases not matched to a gene. CDR3 in DNA: TGTGCCAGCAGTTTTAGTGCGGGAGGGTTCCGTGGCAATGAGCAGTTCTTC. It translates to CASSFSAGGFRGNEQFF.

The V and J genes are TRBV4-2 and TRBJ1-2; perhaps TRBD1 as D (5 bases). Germline V gene lookup returns CDR1 LGHNA and CDR2 YNFKEQ. The V gene lost 1 base and the J gene lost 8 bases, with 11 bases spanning the gap. There are 13 residues in the CDR3. CDR3 in amino acids: CASSQAGDRGYTF. The DNA for the CDR3 is TGTGCCAGCAGCCAAGCGGGGGATCGGGGCTACACCTTC.

The chain combines TRBV20-1 with TRBJ1-5; D gene uncertain. V lost 3 bases and J lost 0, with 6 bases in between. Germline assignment: CDR1 DFQATT and CDR2 SNEGSKA (reference sequence). This CDR3 region has 13 residues. The CDR3 DNA follows: TGCAGTGCTAGCAGGAATAGCAATCAGCCCCAGCATTTT. Encoded protein: CSASRNSNQPQHF.

The chain recombines TRBV18 with TRBJ2-4, with 7 bases identical to TRBD1. Trimming cost V 4 bases and J 1 base; bases outside gene matches: 1. Germline lookup yields CDR1 KGHSH and CDR2 LQKENI. There are 14 residues in the CDR3. The CDR3 sequence is CASSQQGAKNIQYF. The CDR3 coding sequence is TGTGCCAGCTCACAACAGGGGGCCAAAAACATTCAGTACTTC.

This clonotype was seen more than once but under ten times. This rearrangement joins TRBV12-3 or TRBV12-4 to TRBJ1-5; 7 nucleotides agree with TRBD1. The trim removed 4 bases at V and 5 bases at J, leaving 8 bases unmatched. This CDR3 has 15 amino acids. The CDR3 protein is CASSSRRQGDQPQHF. DNA for the CDR3: TGTGCCAGCAGTTCTCGCCGACAGGGTGATCAGCCCCAGCATTTT.

The chain links TRBV30 to TRBJ2-5, with unresolved D. CDR3 length: 14 amino acids. The V end lost 1 base, the J end lost 0 bases, and 9 bases lay between the germline ends. Germline CDR1 GTSNPN, CDR2 SVGIG (reference sequence). CDR3 residues: CAWSAGRNQETQYF. The CDR3 DNA sequence: TGTGCCTGGAGTGCCGGGCGGAACCAAGAGACCCAGTACTTC.

This clonotype was picked up a small number of times. This chain uses TRBV11-2 with TRBJ2-4; 7 nucleotides match TRBD1. CDR1 and CDR2 (germline): SGHAT, FQNNGV. V was clipped by 5 bases and J by 5 bases; unmatched bases: 9. The CDR3 has 15 residues. CDR3: CASSLRGQGENIQYF. The DNA of the CDR3 is TGTGCCAGCAGCCTCAGGGGTCAGGGGGAAAACATTCAGTACTTC. The complete variable domain, with remaining parts taken from reference TRBV11-2 and TRBJ2-4, reads EAGVAQSPRYKIIEKRQSVAFWCNPISGHATLYWYQQILGQGPKLLIQFQNNGVVDDSQLPKDRFSAERLKGVDSTLKIQPAKLEDSAVYLCASSLRGQGENIQYFGAGTRLSVL.

V and J are TRBV7-6 and TRBJ2-1, with 12 positions matching TRBD2. CDR3 size: 16 residues. Germline loops: CDR1 SGHVS, CDR2 FNYEAQ. With V trimmed by 5 bases and J by 2 bases, 4 bases remained unmatched. The CDR3 spells CASSPSGRGPYNEQFF. CDR3 coding DNA: TGTGCCAGCAGCCCTAGCGGGAGGGGCCCCTACAATGAGCAGTTCTTC.

The rearrangement joins TRBV19 to TRBJ2-2; D uncertain. Germline assignment: CDR1 LNHDA and CDR2 SQIVND (reference sequence). Trimming removed 2 bases from V and 8 bases from J, with 12 bases in between. The CDR3 runs to 14 residues. CDR3 region: CASSISLGGGELFF. DNA for the CDR3: TGTGCCAGTAGTATATCTCTAGGCGGAGGGGAGCTGTTTTTT.